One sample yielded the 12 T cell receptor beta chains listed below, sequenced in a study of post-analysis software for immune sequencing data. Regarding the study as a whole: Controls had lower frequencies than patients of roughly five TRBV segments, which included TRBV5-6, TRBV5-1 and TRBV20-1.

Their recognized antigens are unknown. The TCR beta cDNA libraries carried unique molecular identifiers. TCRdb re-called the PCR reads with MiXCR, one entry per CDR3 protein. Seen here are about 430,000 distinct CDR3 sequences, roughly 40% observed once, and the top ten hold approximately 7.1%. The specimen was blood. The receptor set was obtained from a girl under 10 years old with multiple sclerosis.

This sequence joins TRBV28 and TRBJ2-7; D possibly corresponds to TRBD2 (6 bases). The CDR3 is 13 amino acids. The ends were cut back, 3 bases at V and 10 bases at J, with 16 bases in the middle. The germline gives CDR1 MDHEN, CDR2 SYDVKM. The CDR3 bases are TGTGCCAGCAGTTTCCCCGGGGGTGAGTCCCAGTACTTC. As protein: CASSFPGGESQYF.

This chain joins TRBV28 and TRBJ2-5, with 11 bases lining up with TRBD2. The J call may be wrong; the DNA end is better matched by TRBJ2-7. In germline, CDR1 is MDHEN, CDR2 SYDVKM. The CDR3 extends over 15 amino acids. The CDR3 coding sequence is TGTGCCAGCAGTTATACTAGCGGGAGTAGGTCCGAGCAGTACTTC. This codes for CASSYTSGSRSEQYF.

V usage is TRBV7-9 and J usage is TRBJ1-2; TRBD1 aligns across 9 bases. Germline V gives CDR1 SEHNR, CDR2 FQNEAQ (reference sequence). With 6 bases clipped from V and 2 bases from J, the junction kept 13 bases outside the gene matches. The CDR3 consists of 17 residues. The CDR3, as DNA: TGTGCCAGCAGTCATGCCTATGCCGGGACAGGGAACTATGGCTACACCTTC. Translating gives CASSHAYAGTGNYGYTF.

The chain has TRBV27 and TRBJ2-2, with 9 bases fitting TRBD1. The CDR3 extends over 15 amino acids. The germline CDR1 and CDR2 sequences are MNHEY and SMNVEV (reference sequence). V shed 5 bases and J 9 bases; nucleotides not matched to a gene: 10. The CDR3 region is CASSHRDRENRELFF. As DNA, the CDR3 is TGTGCCAGCAGTCACCGGGACAGGGAAAACAGGGAGCTGTTTTTT.

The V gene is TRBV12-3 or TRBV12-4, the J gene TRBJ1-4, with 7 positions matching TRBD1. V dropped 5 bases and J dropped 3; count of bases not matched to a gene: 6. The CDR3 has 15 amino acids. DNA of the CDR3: TGTGCCAGCAGTACTTGGACAGGAGCTAATGAAAAACTGTTTTTT. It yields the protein CASSTWTGANEKLFF.

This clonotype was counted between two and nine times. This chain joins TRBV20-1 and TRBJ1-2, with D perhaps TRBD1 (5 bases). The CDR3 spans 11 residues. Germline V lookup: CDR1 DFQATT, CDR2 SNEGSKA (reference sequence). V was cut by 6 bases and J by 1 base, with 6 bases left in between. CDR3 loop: CSAGVNYGYTF. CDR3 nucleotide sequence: TGCAGTGCAGGGGTTAACTATGGCTACACCTTC.

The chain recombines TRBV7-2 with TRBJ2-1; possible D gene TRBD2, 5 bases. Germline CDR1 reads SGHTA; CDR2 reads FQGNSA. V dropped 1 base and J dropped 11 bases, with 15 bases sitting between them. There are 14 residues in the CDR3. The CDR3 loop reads CASSLELVSEQQFF. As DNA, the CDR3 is TGTGCCAGCAGCTTAGAACTAGTTAGCGAGCAGCAGTTCTTC.

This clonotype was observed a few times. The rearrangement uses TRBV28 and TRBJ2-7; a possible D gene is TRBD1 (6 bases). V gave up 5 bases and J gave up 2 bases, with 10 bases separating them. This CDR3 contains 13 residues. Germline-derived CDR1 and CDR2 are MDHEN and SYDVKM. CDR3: CASSRQAPYEQYF. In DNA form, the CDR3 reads TGTGCCAGCAGTCGACAGGCCCCCTACGAGCAGTACTTC.

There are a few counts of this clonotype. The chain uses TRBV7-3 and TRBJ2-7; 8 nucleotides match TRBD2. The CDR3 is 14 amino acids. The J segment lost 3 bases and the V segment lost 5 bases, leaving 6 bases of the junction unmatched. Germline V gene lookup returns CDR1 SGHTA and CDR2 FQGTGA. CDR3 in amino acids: CASSIVGGDYEQYF. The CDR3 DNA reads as TGTGCCAGCAGCATAGTCGGGGGGGACTACGAGCAGTACTTC.

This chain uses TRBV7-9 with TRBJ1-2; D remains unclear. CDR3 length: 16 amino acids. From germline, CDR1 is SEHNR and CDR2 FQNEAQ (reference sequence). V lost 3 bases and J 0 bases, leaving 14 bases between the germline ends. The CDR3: CASSFWGTETNYGYTF. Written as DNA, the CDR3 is TGTGCCAGCAGCTTCTGGGGTACGGAGACTAACTATGGCTACACCTTC.

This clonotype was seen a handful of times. The CDR3 nucleotides are TGCAGCGTCGGCCCAGGGTTGGACACTGAAGCTTTCTTT. It is translated as CSVGPGLDTEAFF. The V gene is TRBV29-1, the J gene TRBJ1-1; D perhaps matches TRBD1 (5 bases). CDR1 and CDR2 from the germline V gene are SQVTM and ANQGSEA. V was trimmed by 6 bases and J by 3 bases, leaving 14 bases between them. The CDR3 totals 13 residues.

Here the CDR3 DNA reads TGCAGTGCTAGGATCGGCGGGGGGGGCACAGATACGCAGTATTTT. Residues: CSARIGGGGTDTQYF. The V gene is TRBV20-1, the J gene TRBJ2-3; 9 positions agree with TRBD2. The germline V gene has CDR1 DFQATT and CDR2 SNEGSKA (reference sequence). This CDR3 has 15 amino acids. V dropped 3 bases and J dropped 1; count of bases not matched to a gene: 5.